A selection of T cell receptor beta chains follows, all from one sample in a study of shared clonotypes between healthy human individuals. TCRdb keeps only in-frame clones here, not all; method: immunoSEQ multiplex PCR. Among about half a million clones listed, 78% were seen once. Sequenced input: PBMCs. These receptors all stem from a woman aged 40 to 50 in good health. Some clones in this sample may be carry-over from other donors' samples. Each CDR3 is given without its conserved first and last residue. The order of the fields is J gene, V gene, CDR3 length, CDR3 protein.

j_call: TRBJ2-6
v_call: TRBV7-3
cdr3_length: 16
cdr3_aa: ASSPSRGRIGGANVLT

j_call: TRBJ1-5
v_call: TRBV7-8
cdr3_length: 13
cdr3_aa: ASSRTETSNQPQH

j_call: TRBJ1-1
v_call: TRBV7-7
cdr3_length: 11
cdr3_aa: ASSLDRGTEAF

j_call: TRBJ2-1
v_call: TRBV9
cdr3_length: 13
cdr3_aa: ASSPTGTSYNEQF

j_call: TRBJ2-2
v_call: TRBV9
cdr3_length: 13
cdr3_aa: ASSFSGGGSGELF

j_call: TRBJ1-4
v_call: TRBV23-1
cdr3_length: 16
cdr3_aa: ASSQSARGGITNEKLF

j_call: TRBJ2-7
v_call: TRBV6-5
cdr3_length: 14
cdr3_aa: ASSYSLPAGDYEQY

j_call: TRBJ2-7
v_call: TRBV7-6
cdr3_length: 12
cdr3_aa: ASSPVAGGDEQY

j_call: TRBJ2-4
v_call: TRBV14
cdr3_length: 14
cdr3_aa: ASSQEGLIAKNIQY

j_call: TRBJ1-3
v_call: TRBV6-5
cdr3_length: 11
cdr3_aa: ASRGDSGNTIY

j_call: TRBJ1-1
v_call: TRBV7-3
cdr3_length: 13
cdr3_aa: ASSRIGGGNTEAF

j_call: TRBJ2-1
v_call: TRBV6-1
cdr3_length: 12
cdr3_aa: ASSTTGGYNEQF

j_call: TRBJ2-1
v_call: TRBV30
cdr3_length: 10
cdr3_aa: AWDFSYNEQF

j_call: TRBJ1-2
v_call: TRBV6-6
cdr3_length: 13
cdr3_aa: ASRDRQGPGYGYT

j_call: TRBJ2-3
v_call: TRBV7-2
cdr3_length: 13
cdr3_aa: ASSLDGGSTDTQY

j_call: TRBJ2-3
v_call: TRBV10-3
cdr3_length: 11
cdr3_aa: AISSGRADTQY

j_call: TRBJ2-1
v_call: TRBV7-7
cdr3_length: 12
cdr3_aa: ASSPGTTANEQF

j_call: TRBJ2-7
v_call: TRBV18
cdr3_length: 14
cdr3_aa: ASSPRSGRASYEQY

j_call: TRBJ2-1
v_call: TRBV2
cdr3_length: 13
cdr3_aa: ASSARTRAYNEQF

j_call: TRBJ2-7
v_call: TRBV11-2
cdr3_length: 11
cdr3_aa: ASSRGTVYEQY

j_call: TRBJ2-7
v_call: TRBV5-1
cdr3_length: 15
cdr3_aa: ASTIKLGIPDVNEQY

j_call: TRBJ1-2
v_call: TRBV11-2
cdr3_length: 10
cdr3_aa: ASSTQMGGYT

j_call: TRBJ1-2
v_call: TRBV28
cdr3_length: 9
cdr3_aa: ASGVNYGYT

j_call: TRBJ2-7
v_call: TRBV7-3
cdr3_length: 11
cdr3_aa: ASSLTSASEQY

j_call: TRBJ1-2
v_call: TRBV9
cdr3_length: 10
cdr3_aa: ASSETGYGYT

j_call: TRBJ1-3
v_call: TRBV15
cdr3_length: 13
cdr3_aa: ATSREYGGQDTIY

j_call: TRBJ1-1
v_call: TRBV11-2
cdr3_length: 12
cdr3_aa: ASSPRGDGTEAF

j_call: TRBJ2-5
v_call: TRBV6-5
cdr3_length: 13
cdr3_aa: ASSAPGQPQETQY

j_call: TRBJ2-7
v_call: TRBV9
cdr3_length: 12
cdr3_aa: ASSVVVYSYEQY

j_call: TRBJ2-1
v_call: TRBV10-3
cdr3_length: 14
cdr3_aa: AISESGGRADFEQF

j_call: TRBJ1-4
v_call: TRBV30
cdr3_length: 11
cdr3_aa: AWSRQTNEKLF

j_call: TRBJ2-1
v_call: TRBV7-2
cdr3_length: 12
cdr3_aa: ASSPRQGPSEQF

j_call: TRBJ2-2
v_call: TRBV6-5
cdr3_length: 11
cdr3_aa: ASSYGTDRELF

j_call: TRBJ1-5
v_call: TRBV19
cdr3_length: 14
cdr3_aa: ASSIQGRGGNQPQH

j_call: TRBJ1-2
v_call: TRBV28
cdr3_length: 11
cdr3_aa: ASRVQGAGGYT

j_call: TRBJ2-1
v_call: TRBV6-1
cdr3_length: 13
cdr3_aa: ASSPTSGSYNEQF

j_call: TRBJ2-5
v_call: TRBV2
cdr3_length: 11
cdr3_aa: ASSPTRQETQY

j_call: TRBJ1-4
v_call: TRBV29-1
cdr3_length: 11
cdr3_aa: SVELPGGEKLF